This passage covers 9 T cell receptor beta chains from one sample sequenced in a study of T-cell memory formation after mild COVID-19 (TCRdb year 2021). Library preparation used 5' RACE. TCRdb lists the instrument as Illumina NovaSeq 6000. TCRdb's own reprocessing of the public reads used fastp at Q25 and MiXCR and kept productive beta chains. Each CDR3 protein appears once, grouped with its most common genes and DNA. The sample yields roughly 150,000 distinct CDR3 sequences; 13% to 15% were counted once. Jointly, the top ten make up about 26% of the sample. What was sequenced was PBMCs or a T cell subset sorted from them (not recorded which). The source of these receptors is an adult woman who had mild COVID-19 (a few samples of this study predate the infection). The sample titles of this study are shuffled in the database, so cell type and time point are left out; the donor was told from shared clones.

This clonotype was found a few times. The chain recombines TRBV4-1 with TRBJ2-1; possible D gene TRBD2, 5 bases. Trimming pared 0 bases from V and 7 bases from J, leaving 25 bases between. CDR1 and CDR2 (germline): MGHRA, YSYEKL. The length of the CDR3 is 19 residues. CDR3 loop: CASSQDSTDLGDLLNEQFF. As DNA, the CDR3 is TGCGCCAGCAGCCAAGATAGCACCGATTTGGGAGATCTCTTGAATGAGCAGTTCTTC.

The gene calls are TRBV12-2 and TRBJ1-5; the tabulated D call, TRBD1, remains unverified against the DNA. TRBV12-2 is designated a pseudogene. This CDR3 contains 15 residues. This chain's CDR3 is CASRLGKGGWQPLHF. DNA for the CDR3: TGTGCAAGTCGCTTGGGTAAAGGGGGTTGGCAGCCCCTGCATTTT.

This clonotype came up a few times. The chain links TRBV5-4 to TRBJ2-1, with TRBD2 identical over 8 bases. The CDR3 has 16 residues. Per germline, CDR1 SGHNT and CDR2 YYREEE (reference sequence). Trimming cost V 4 bases and J 2 bases; bases outside gene matches: 8. CDR3 loop: CASSPGLAIPYNEQFF. CDR3 bases: TGTGCCAGCAGCCCCGGACTAGCCATCCCCTACAATGAGCAGTTCTTC. The full variable domain, its missing parts supplied by reference TRBV5-4 and TRBJ2-1, is ETGVTQSPTHLIKTRGQQVTLRCSSQSGHNTVSWYQQALGQGPQFIFQYYREEENGRGNFPPRFSGLQFPNYSSELNVNALELDDSALYLCASSPGLAIPYNEQFFGPGTRLTVL.

This clonotype was recorded a few times. This rearrangement joins TRBV5-5 to TRBJ1-4; the D gene is possibly TRBD1 (6 bases). Per germline, CDR1 SGHKS and CDR2 YYEKEE (reference sequence). The germline V and J ends were trimmed by 3 bases and 8 bases, with 8 bases remaining between them. The CDR3 covers 12 residues. Here the CDR3 reads CASSWDTEKLFF. The CDR3, as DNA: TGTGCCAGCAGCTGGGACACCGAAAAACTGTTTTTT.

This clonotype was observed a handful of times. The chain is built from TRBV27 and TRBJ1-1; 9 positions agree with TRBD1. The CDR3 covers 15 residues. Per germline, CDR1 MNHEY and CDR2 SMNVEV (reference sequence). Trimming took 4 bases from V and 3 from J; bases not matched to a gene: 6. The CDR3 sequence is CASSYRDRVYTEAFF. In DNA form, the CDR3 reads TGTGCCAGCAGTTACCGGGACAGGGTGTACACTGAAGCTTTCTTT.

The genes are TRBV7-2 and TRBJ2-7; D is unclear. Trimming took off 2 bases at V and 6 bases at J, with 8 bases between the two ends. CDR3 length: 12 residues. The germline CDR1 and CDR2 sequences are SGHTA and FQGNSA. The CDR3 sequence: CASSLMKVEQYF. The CDR3 DNA reads as TGTGCCAGCAGCTTAATGAAGGTCGAGCAGTACTTC.

This clonotype was observed many times. This sequence joins TRBV4-1 and TRBJ2-5, with 9 bases fitting TRBD2. The CDR3 length is 19 residues. Germline CDR1 and CDR2: MGHRA and YSYEKL. Trimming took 0 bases from V and 4 from J; bases not matched to a gene: 15. This CDR3 reads CASSQDRDGSGGFRETQYF. The CDR3 nucleotides read TGCGCCAGCAGCCAAGATCGGGATGGTAGCGGGGGATTCCGAGAGACCCAGTACTTC.

This rearrangement joins TRBV19 to TRBJ2-1, with D unresolved. The CDR3 consists of 15 residues. Looked up from germline, CDR1 is LNHDA and CDR2 is SQIVND (reference sequence). Between the trimmed V and J ends, which lost 7 bases and 7 bases, there was a span of 20 bases. In nucleotides, the CDR3 is TGTGCCAGTACCCCTAATTCTCCGGGTTTGAATGAGCAGTTCTTC. Translation gives CASTPNSPGLNEQFF. The complete variable domain, with remaining parts taken from reference TRBV19 and TRBJ2-1, reads DGGITQSPKYLFRKEGQNVTLSCEQNLNHDAMYWYRQDPGQGLRLIYYSQIVNDFQKGDIAEGYSVSREKKESFPLTVTSAQKNPTAFYLCASTPNSPGLNEQFFGPGTRLTVL.

The chain joins TRBV7-9 to TRBJ1-5; D might be TRBD1 (6 bases). This CDR3 has 12 residues. Trimming left V 6 bases short and J 5 bases short, with 8 bases between. Germline V gene data show CDR1 as SEHNR and CDR2 as FQNEAQ (reference sequence). CDR3 protein: CASSSGDQPQHF. DNA for the CDR3: TGTGCCAGCAGTTCAGGGGATCAGCCCCAGCATTTT.